Below are 24 T cell receptor beta chains sequenced from a single sample in a study of blood T cell repertoires in COVID-19. Only in-frame clones appear in the TCRdb table, and some are missing; sequencing was by immunoSEQ multiplex PCR. The repertoire holds roughly 100,000 clones, 76% seen once, with approximately 6.8% in the top ten. Specimen: peripheral blood. The receptors originated from a man in his sixties or seventies with acute or convalescent COVID-19.

The chain employs TRBV18 and TRBJ1-1; D gene ambiguous. Germline-derived CDR1 and CDR2 are KGHSH and LQKENI. V shed 1 base and J shed 0 bases, with 9 bases lying between them. The CDR3 spans 15 residues. The CDR3 region is CASSPQPGLNTEAFF. The DNA for the CDR3 is TGTGCCAGCTCACCACAGCCCGGTTTGAACACTGAAGCTTTCTTT.

The genes are TRBV5-6 and TRBJ2-1; 8 nucleotides agree with TRBD2. This CDR3 comprises 12 residues. J gave up 13 bases and V 2 bases, and 5 bases lay outside the gene matches. Germline V gene sequence: CDR1 SGHDT, CDR2 YYEEEE. CDR3 bases: TGTGCCAGCAGCTTAGCAAGCGGGAGACAGTTCTTC. This codes for CASSLASGRQFF.

The J gene is TRBJ2-7, the V gene TRBV5-1; D remains unclear. The length of the CDR3 is 14 residues. The germline V gene encodes CDR1 SGHRS and CDR2 YFSETQ. Trimming pared 5 bases from V and 4 bases from J, leaving 16 bases between. The CDR3 coding sequence is TGCGCCAGCAGTTATGGAGAGTTGTCGTACGAGCAGTACTTC. Translated: CASSYGELSYEQYF.

V and J are TRBV30 and TRBJ2-5; TRBD2 might be the D (5 bases). Trimming cost V 0 bases and J 1 base, with 6 bases left between them. The CDR3 consists of 13 residues. In germline, CDR1 is GTSNPN, CDR2 SVGIG (reference sequence). The CDR3 region has the DNA TGTGCCTGGAGTGTGCGGGTCCAAGAGACCCAGTACTTC. Protein sequence: CAWSVRVQETQYF.

The chain recombines TRBV30 with TRBJ1-3; no firm D call. V shed 0 bases and J shed 0 bases, with 12 bases lying between them. The germline V gene has CDR1 GTSNPN and CDR2 SVGIG (reference sequence). The CDR3 has 16 residues. CDR3 amino acids: CAWSVKEQSSGNTIYF. CDR3 sequence (DNA): TGTGCCTGGAGTGTAAAAGAACAAAGCTCTGGAAACACCATATATTTT. The variable domain in full, completed from reference TRBV30 and TRBJ1-3, reads SQTIHQWPATLVQPVGSPLSLECTVEGTSNPNLYWYRQAAGRGLQLLFYSVGIGQISSEVPQNLSASRPQDRQFILSSKKLLLSDSGFYLCAWSVKEQSSGNTIYFGEGSWLTVV.

The chain recombines TRBV7-8 with TRBJ1-1; weak D call: TRBD1 (5 bases). Germline lookup yields CDR1 SGHVS and CDR2 FQNEAQ. The CDR3 consists of 14 residues. V lost 5 bases and J lost 0, with 10 bases in between. CDR3 DNA sequence: TGTGCCAGCAGCCCGGGACTGATGAACACTGAAGCTTTCTTT. Amino acid sequence: CASSPGLMNTEAFF.

The genes are TRBV28 and TRBJ1-2; D ambiguous. The ends were cut back, 6 bases at V and 9 bases at J, with 11 bases in the middle. The CDR3 is made up of 11 amino acids. Germline CDR1 MDHEN, CDR2 SYDVKM. The CDR3, as DNA: TGTGCCAGCAGCCGAGGGAATCGCTACACCTTC. This translates into CASSRGNRYTF.

The chain employs TRBV28 and TRBJ1-2, with D possibly TRBD1 on 5 matching bases. V lost 6 bases and J 5 bases, leaving 10 bases between the germline ends. Germline V gives CDR1 MDHEN, CDR2 SYDVKM. This CDR3 comprises 12 residues. The CDR3 loop is CASSPQVYGYTF. The CDR3 nucleotides read TGTGCCAGCAGCCCACAGGTTTATGGCTACACCTTC.

The rearrangement joins TRBV6-5 to TRBJ1-1, with 10 nucleotides matching TRBD1. This CDR3 region has 14 residues. Germline V CDR1 and CDR2: MNHEY, SVGAGI. V gave up 6 bases and J gave up 3 bases; unmatched junction bases: 4. CDR3 bases: TGTGCCAGCAGACAGGGACAGGGGTACACTGAAGCTTTCTTT. This encodes CASRQGQGYTEAFF.

This chain connects TRBV5-4 to TRBJ1-2; 10 bases are a match to TRBD1. Germline trimming cut 4 bases from V and 9 bases from J; bases unmatched to any gene: 6. The CDR3 totals 13 residues. Germline CDR1 SGHNT, CDR2 YYREEE (reference sequence). For the CDR3, the DNA is TGTGCCAGCAGCCTCGGGACAGGGGCTAGCTACACCTTC. The encoded protein is CASSLGTGASYTF.

The genes are TRBV28 and TRBJ2-1; 11 nucleotides match TRBD1. CDR1 is MDHEN, CDR2 SYDVKM, per germline. The CDR3 length is 14 residues. After removal of 5 bases from V and 12 bases from J, the junction contained 9 bases not matched to a gene. CDR3 nucleotides: TGTGCCAGCAGTCCCGGGGACAGGGGGAACCGGCAGTTCTTC. This codes for CASSPGDRGNRQFF. The variable domain in full, with the rest retrieved from reference TRBV28 and TRBJ2-1, is DVKVTQSSRYLVKRTGEKVFLECVQDMDHENMFWYRQDPGLGLRLIYFSYDVKMKEKGDIPEGYSVSREKKERFSLILESASTNQTSMYLCASSPGDRGNRQFFGPGTRLTVL.

This clone appeared a single time. This chain joins TRBV29-1 and TRBJ2-7, with D unresolved. This CDR3 region has 11 residues. CDR1 and CDR2 from the germline V gene are SQVTM and ANQGSEA. Trimming removed 4 bases at V and 3 bases at J, with 7 bases between. The CDR3 is CSVANSYEQYF. The CDR3 DNA is TGCAGCGTTGCGAACAGCTACGAGCAGTACTTC.

A single count supports this clone. V usage is TRBV3-1 (or the pseudogene TRBV3-2) and J usage is TRBJ1-2, with TRBD1 matching 10 bases. Germline lookup yields CDR1 LGHDT and CDR2 YNNKEL (reference sequence). The CDR3 spans 14 residues. With 2 bases clipped from V and 8 bases from J, the junction kept 5 bases outside the gene matches. This CDR3 reads CASSQRQGAGGYTF. For the CDR3, the DNA is TGTGCCAGCAGCCAAAGACAGGGGGCCGGGGGCTACACCTTC.

As DNA, the CDR3 is TGTGCCAGTAGTATACGCGGGGGGCGCATGGTGAACACTGAAGCTTTCTTT. Translation: CASSIRGGRMVNTEAFF. The V and J genes are TRBV19 and TRBJ1-1, with D maybe TRBD1 (6 bases). The length of the CDR3 is 17 residues. The V gene's germline CDR1 is LNHDA and CDR2 SQIVND (reference sequence). Trimming stripped 2 bases from V and 0 bases from J, with 16 bases between.

DNA for the CDR3: TGTGCCAGCAGTTTATCGGGGACAGGGGGGGAAAAACTGTTTTTT. It translates to CASSLSGTGGEKLFF. The chain couples TRBV28 to TRBJ1-4, with TRBD1 matching over 11 bases. The trim removed 1 base at V and 8 bases at J, leaving 3 bases unmatched. The CDR3 covers 15 residues. CDR1 is MDHEN, CDR2 SYDVKM, per germline.

In its sample, this clone was seen a few times. V usage is TRBV2 and J usage is TRBJ1-6; 8 bases agree with TRBD1. The CDR3 length is 16 residues. Germline V gives CDR1 SNHLY, CDR2 FYNNEI. The ends lost 6 bases at V and 6 bases at J; junction bases unmatched: 10. CDR3 bases: TGTGCCAGCAGCCCCCGACAGGGGCCTTCTAATTCACCCCTCCACTTT. Translated, it gives CASSPRQGPSNSPLHF.

The chain carries TRBV5-6 and TRBJ1-5; 11 bases agree with TRBD1. The CDR3 spans 16 residues. J gave up 2 bases and V 3 bases, and 4 bases lay outside the gene matches. CDR1 is SGHDT and CDR2 is YYEEEE in the germline V gene. The CDR3 bases are TGTGCCAGCAGCTCGACGGGACAGGGGGGCAATCAGCCCCAGCATTTT. Its protein product is CASSSTGQGGNQPQHF.

This chain connects TRBV7-9 to TRBJ1-1; 8 bases agree with TRBD1. Germline values: CDR1 SEHNR, CDR2 FQNEAQ (reference sequence). The CDR3 is made up of 15 amino acids. V lost 3 bases and J lost 6; bases outside the gene matches: 9. Written as DNA, the CDR3 is TGTGCCAGCAGCTTCATGGCAGGGGGCGAGGCTGAAGCTTTCTTT. Its translation is CASSFMAGGEAEAFF.

In this sample, this clone turned up once. The chain recombines TRBV6-5 with TRBJ2-2; 9 bases are shared with TRBD2. This CDR3 is 14 amino acids long. After removal of 11 bases from V and 3 bases from J, the junction contained 7 bases not matched to a gene. The germline gives CDR1 MNHEY, CDR2 SVGAGI. DNA of the CDR3: TGTGCCGTTAGGACTAGCGAACACACCGGGGAGCTGTTTTTT. It codes for CAVRTSEHTGELFF.

This rearrangement joins TRBV12-5 to TRBJ1-2; D possibly corresponds to TRBD1 (6 bases). V was clipped by 1 base and J by 8 bases, with 14 bases between them. Germline lookup yields CDR1 LGHNT and CDR2 FRNRAP. CDR3 length: 14 residues. CDR3 region: CASGLDSWGHGYTF. As DNA, the CDR3 is TGTGCTAGTGGTTTGGACAGTTGGGGGCACGGCTACACCTTC.

J is TRBJ2-5 and V is TRBV7-7, with D possibly TRBD1 on 5 matching bases. CDR1 and CDR2 from the germline V gene are SSHAT and FNYEAQ (reference sequence). The CDR3 loop spans 14 amino acids. Trimming removed 2 bases at V and 1 base at J, with 8 bases between. The CDR3 region is CASSLIQGQETQYF. CDR3 nucleotide sequence: TGTGCCAGCAGCTTAATCCAGGGCCAAGAGACCCAGTACTTC.

Only one count was recorded for this clone. V and J are TRBV14 and TRBJ2-5; 8 positions match TRBD1. The CDR3 consists of 13 residues. V gave up 4 bases and J gave up 3 bases; unmatched junction bases: 1. CDR1 and CDR2 from the germline V gene are SGHDN and FVKESK. CDR3 loop: CASSRQGKETQYF. The DNA for the CDR3 is TGTGCCAGCAGCCGACAGGGGAAAGAGACCCAGTACTTC.

CDR3 sequence reads: CASSPTRAPGYTF. In DNA form, the CDR3 reads TGTGCCAGCTCACCTACCAGGGCCCCTGGCTACACCTTC. The genes are TRBV18 and TRBJ1-2; D possibly corresponds to TRBD1 (5 bases). The germline V gene has CDR1 KGHSH and CDR2 LQKENI. The CDR3 contains 13 residues. The V end was cut by 3 bases, the J end by 7 bases, with 12 bases between. The entire variable domain, with the rest obtained from reference TRBV18 and TRBJ1-2, is as follows: NAGVMQNPRHLVRRRGQEARLRCSPMKGHSHVYWYRQLPEEGLKFMVYLQKENIIDESGMPKERFSAEFPKEGPSILRIQQVVRGDSAAYFCASSPTRAPGYTFGSGTRLTVV.

In its sample, this clone was seen a few times. The chain recombines TRBV10-1 with TRBJ2-5, with 10 bases that match TRBD1. The CDR3 is 16 residues long. Germline CDR1 reads WNHNN; CDR2 reads SYGVQD (reference sequence). After removal of 0 bases from V and 5 bases from J, the junction contained 6 bases not matched to a gene. The CDR3 DNA sequence: TGCGCCAGCAGTGAGTCCGGGACAGGGGTTCGGGAGACCCAGTACTTC. This sequence encodes CASSESGTGVRETQYF.